A single sample gave rise to the 10 T cell receptor beta chains below, sequenced in a study of regulatory T cells in long-lasting Graves disease. Time point in this sample: newly diagnosed GD, antithyroid drugs for less than 3 months. The authors made the TCR library using RNA they extracted from PBMCs. Investigators prepared the TCR beta libraries by applying iRepertoire HTBI primers and Arm-PCR of CDR3 regions. TCRdb re-called the multiplex PCR reads with MiXCR, one entry per CDR3 protein. The data contain under 300,000 distinct CDR3 sequences, roughly a fifth of them singletons. The sequenced sample was peripheral blood mononuclear cells (PBMCs), obtained at new diagnosis, from a patient treated with antithyroid drugs. Source of these receptors: a female donor with Graves disease.

The chain is built from TRBV29-1 and TRBJ1-1; TRBD1 agrees at 7 bases. Germline CDR1 reads SQVTM; CDR2 reads ANQGSEA. The CDR3 sequence is 11 residues long. V lost 7 bases to trimming and J lost 3 bases; unmatched junction nucleotides: 2. CDR3 nucleotides: TGCAGCGGAGACAGGGACACTGAAGCTTTCTTT. Translating gives CSGDRDTEAFF.

The J gene is TRBJ1-5, the V gene TRBV19; 8 nucleotides match TRBD1. Per the germline V gene, CDR1 is LNHDA and CDR2 is SQIVND (reference sequence). The CDR3 covers 15 residues. V was pared by 7 bases and J by 5 bases, with 10 bases of the junction left unmatched. CDR3: CASNVLTDRDQPQHF. The CDR3 DNA sequence: TGTGCCAGTAACGTCCTGACGGACAGGGATCAGCCCCAGCATTTT.

This clonotype was detected ten times or more. V gene TRBV7-2 combines with J gene TRBJ1-6; no firm D call. This CDR3 comprises 13 residues. Deletions cut 4 bases from V and 9 bases from J, with 10 bases between. Germline lookup yields CDR1 SGHTA and CDR2 FQGNSA. CDR3 amino acids: CASSSWLLSPLHF. The CDR3 DNA follows: TGTGCCAGCAGCTCGTGGCTGCTTTCACCCCTCCACTTT.

This clonotype was counted a few times. The V call is TRBV19, the J call TRBJ2-2; D may be TRBD1 (7 bases). The CDR3 runs to 15 residues. Trimming took 2 bases from V and 5 from J, leaving 12 bases between them. Germline V gives CDR1 LNHDA, CDR2 SQIVND (reference sequence). The DNA of the CDR3 is TGTGCCAGTAGTATACAGGGGGGATCGACCGGGGAGCTGTTTTTT. Its protein is CASSIQGGSTGELFF.

This clonotype was counted a single time. This rearrangement joins TRBV11-2 to TRBJ2-7; tentatively, D is TRBD1 (7 bases). V shed 2 bases and J shed 4 bases, with 15 bases lying between them. Germline CDR1 SGHAT, CDR2 FQNNGV. The CDR3 has 15 residues. The CDR3: CASSLSGDSWYEQYF. The CDR3 region has the DNA TGTGCCAGCAGCTTATCGGGGGACAGTTGGTACGAGCAGTACTTC.

As concerns this clonotype: A far larger clone is one nucleotide away, so this likely arose from a read error. This sequence joins TRBV6-9 and TRBJ2-3, with D unclear. Germline loops: CDR1 MNHGY, CDR2 SVAAGI. The CDR3 extends over 14 amino acids. The CDR3 reads CASSYSPRLDMQYF. DNA of the CDR3: TGTGCCAGCAGTTACTCCCCTAGGTTGGATATGCAGTATTTT.

This clonotype was counted at least ten times. This chain links TRBV2 with TRBJ1-5; D uncertain. V was shortened by 1 base and J by 12 bases, with 13 bases between the two germline ends. CDR1 and CDR2 from the germline V gene are SNHLY and FYNNEI. This CDR3 comprises 13 residues. The CDR3 is CASSEGQSLLQHF. The CDR3 DNA sequence: TGTGCCAGCAGTGAAGGCCAGTCACTACTCCAGCATTTT. The variable domain in full, completed from reference TRBV2 and TRBJ1-5, reads EPEVTQTPSHQVTQMGQEVILRCVPISNHLYFYWYRQILGQKVEFLVSFYNNEISEKSEIFDDQFSVERPDGSNFTLKIRSTKLEDSAMYFCASSEGQSLLQHFGDGTRLSIL.

V usage is TRBV20-1 and J usage is TRBJ2-3; the D gene is possibly TRBD2 (5 bases). Trimming removed 4 bases from V and 0 bases from J, with 8 bases in between. The CDR3 consists of 13 residues. Germline CDR1 DFQATT, CDR2 SNEGSKA (reference sequence). CDR3 amino acids: CSATRDSTDTQYF. The CDR3 DNA follows: TGCAGTGCTACCCGGGATAGCACAGATACGCAGTATTTT.

This clonotype was counted many times. The chain couples TRBV6-1 to TRBJ1-5, with TRBD1 matching 7 bases. Per the germline V gene, CDR1 is MNHNS and CDR2 is SASEGT. CDR3 length: 15 residues. V gave up 5 bases and J gave up 6 bases; unmatched junction bases: 10. CDR3 sequence: CASSRDRDGSQPQHF. The CDR3, as DNA: TGTGCCAGCAGTCGAGACAGGGATGGAAGTCAGCCCCAGCATTTT.

This clonotype was observed many times. The rearrangement joins TRBV11-2 to TRBJ2-1, with D perhaps TRBD2 (5 bases). CDR1 and CDR2 from the germline V gene are SGHAT and FQNNGV. V dropped 3 bases and J dropped 6 bases, with 12 bases sitting between them. The CDR3 is made up of 14 amino acids. CDR3 amino acids: CASSLPGTGNEQFF. CDR3 sequence (DNA): TGTGCCAGCAGCTTGCCGGGAACCGGCAATGAGCAGTTCTTC.